This entry describes one T cell receptor beta chain. The target antigen is unknown. At one end, the junction sequence differs from germline, possibly due to a read error. The CDR3 is 13 amino acids. The germline gives CDR1 ENHRY, CDR2 SYGVKD. RNA transcripts provided the source from which TCR beta CDR3 regions were amplified. TCR CDR3 regions were first amplified by RT-PCR with HTBI primers. TCRdb independently ran MiXCR on the multiplex PCR reads; one entry per CDR3 protein. The table records 650,000 to 800,000 distinct CDR3 sequences, nearly 45% of them present only once. The data originate from a study of T cells in Graves' hyperthyroidism and ophthalmopathy. Study-wide points: Most clonotypes that expanded in the thyroid above 0.001 also showed up in blood. In the analysis, a 13 V-J model separated ophthalmopathy from stable hyperthyroidism.

V usage is TRBV10-3 and J usage is TRBJ1-5, with D hard to call. The clonotype originates from an adult man with Graves' disease, either hyperthyroidism or ophthalmopathy (not recorded which). Sample: peripheral blood or thyroid tissue (not recorded which). This CDR3 is CASSVAGGQPQHF. The CDR3 region has the DNA TGTGCCAGCAGTGTGGCAGGAGGCCAGCCCCAGCATTTT.